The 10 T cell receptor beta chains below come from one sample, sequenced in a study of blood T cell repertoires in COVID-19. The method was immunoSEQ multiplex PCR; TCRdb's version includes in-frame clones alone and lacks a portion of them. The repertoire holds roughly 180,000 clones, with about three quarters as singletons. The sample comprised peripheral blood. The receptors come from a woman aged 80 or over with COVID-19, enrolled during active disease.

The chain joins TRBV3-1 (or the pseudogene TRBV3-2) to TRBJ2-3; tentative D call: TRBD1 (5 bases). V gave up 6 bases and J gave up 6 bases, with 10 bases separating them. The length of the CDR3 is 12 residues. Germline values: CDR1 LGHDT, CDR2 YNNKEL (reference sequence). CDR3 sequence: CASRGLEDTQYF. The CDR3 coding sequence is TGTGCCAGCAGGGGGCTTGAGGATACGCAGTATTTT.

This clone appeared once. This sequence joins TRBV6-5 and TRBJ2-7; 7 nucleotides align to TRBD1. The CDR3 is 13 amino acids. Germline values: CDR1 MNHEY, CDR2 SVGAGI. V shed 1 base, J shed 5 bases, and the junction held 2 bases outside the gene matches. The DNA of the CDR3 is TGTGCCAGCAGTTACTTAACAGGGGACGAGCAGTACTTC. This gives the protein CASSYLTGDEQYF.

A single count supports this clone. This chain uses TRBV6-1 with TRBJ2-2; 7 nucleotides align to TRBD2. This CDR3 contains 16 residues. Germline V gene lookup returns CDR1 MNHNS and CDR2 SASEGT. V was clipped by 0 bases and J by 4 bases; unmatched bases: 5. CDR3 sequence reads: CASSEAGGSITGELFF. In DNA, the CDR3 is TGTGCCAGCAGTGAAGCGGGGGGGAGTATCACCGGGGAGCTGTTTTTT.

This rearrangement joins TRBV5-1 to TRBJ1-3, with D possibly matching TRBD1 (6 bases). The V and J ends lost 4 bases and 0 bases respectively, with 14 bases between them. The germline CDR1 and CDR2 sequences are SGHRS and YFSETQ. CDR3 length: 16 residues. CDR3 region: CASSPGGGSSGNTIYF. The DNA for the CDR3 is TGCGCCAGCAGCCCCGGTGGGGGCAGCTCTGGAAACACCATATATTTT.

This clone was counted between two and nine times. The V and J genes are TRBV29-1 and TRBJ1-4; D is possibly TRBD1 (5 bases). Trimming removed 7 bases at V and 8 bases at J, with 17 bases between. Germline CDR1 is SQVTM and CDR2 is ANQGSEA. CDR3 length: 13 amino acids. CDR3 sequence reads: CSADAGVGEKLFF. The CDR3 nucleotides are TGCAGCGCAGATGCGGGGGTAGGAGAAAAACTGTTTTTT.

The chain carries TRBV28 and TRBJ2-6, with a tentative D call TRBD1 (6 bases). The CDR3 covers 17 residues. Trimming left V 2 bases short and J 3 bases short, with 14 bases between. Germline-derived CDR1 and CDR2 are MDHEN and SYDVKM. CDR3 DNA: TGTGCCAGCAGTTTAGCAGGGGAGTTAGGTGGGGCCAACGTCCTGACTTTC. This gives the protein CASSLAGELGGANVLTF.

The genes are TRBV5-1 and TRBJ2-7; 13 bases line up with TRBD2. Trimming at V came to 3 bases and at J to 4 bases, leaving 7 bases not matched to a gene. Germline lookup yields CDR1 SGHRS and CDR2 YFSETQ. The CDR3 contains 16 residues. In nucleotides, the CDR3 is TGCGCCAGCAGCTCACGGACTAGCGGGAGCAGTTACGAGCAGTACTTC. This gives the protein CASSSRTSGSSYEQYF.

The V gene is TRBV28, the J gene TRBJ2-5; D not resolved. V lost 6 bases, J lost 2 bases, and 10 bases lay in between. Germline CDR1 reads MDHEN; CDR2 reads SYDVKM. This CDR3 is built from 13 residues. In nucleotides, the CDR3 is TGTGCCAGCAGCCTACTCGCACAAGAGACCCAGTACTTC. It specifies CASSLLAQETQYF.

The chain's CDR3 is CASSANRDTSNTGELFF. In DNA form, the CDR3 reads TGTGCCAGTAGTGCCAACCGGGACACCTCGAACACCGGGGAGCTGTTTTTT. J is TRBJ2-2 and V is TRBV19; D is possibly TRBD1 (6 bases). Germline-derived CDR1 and CDR2 are LNHDA and SQIVND (reference sequence). Trimming pared 5 bases from V and 0 bases from J, leaving 16 bases between. This CDR3 spans 17 amino acids.

In DNA form, the CDR3 reads TGTGCCAGTAGTATAATAACAAACAATCAGCCCCAGCATTTT. Its translation is CASSIITNNQPQHF. The chain has TRBV19 and TRBJ1-5; D remains ambiguous. The V gene's germline CDR1 is LNHDA and CDR2 SQIVND (reference sequence). The CDR3 contains 14 residues. Deletions cut 2 bases from V and 3 bases from J, with 8 bases between.